This T cell receptor (beta chain) was identified during a study of beta chain features in type 1 diabetes. Overall study results and limits: When Type 1 diabetes patients were examined, their TCRB CDR3s proved moderately but significantly shorter in all four CD4+ subsets.

This CDR3 comprises 15 residues. The ends lost 3 bases at V and 3 bases at J; junction bases unmatched: 6. Per the germline V gene, CDR1 is LNHNV and CDR2 is YYDKDF (reference sequence). In its sample, this clone was seen a few times. The antigen is unknown. Expressed TCRB transcripts were sequenced after all isolated RNA was converted to cDNA. TCRdb's table, derived via immunoSEQ multiplex PCR, lists solely in-frame clones and lacks some. The data hold 640,000 or so clones, with around an eighth observed a single time. Using CD45RO/CCR7/CD25/CD127/CD95/CD27, CD4+ naive, central memory, regulatory and stem cell-like memory cells were sorted.

This sequence was found in a man aged 18 to 30 with type 1 diabetes. The sample consisted of naive CD4+ T cells from blood. The chain is built from TRBV15 and TRBJ2-5; 8 bases line up with TRBD1. CDR3 loop: CATSSYRGEKETQYF. The CDR3 nucleotides are TGTGCCACCAGCAGCTACAGGGGGGAAAAAGAGACCCAGTACTTC.